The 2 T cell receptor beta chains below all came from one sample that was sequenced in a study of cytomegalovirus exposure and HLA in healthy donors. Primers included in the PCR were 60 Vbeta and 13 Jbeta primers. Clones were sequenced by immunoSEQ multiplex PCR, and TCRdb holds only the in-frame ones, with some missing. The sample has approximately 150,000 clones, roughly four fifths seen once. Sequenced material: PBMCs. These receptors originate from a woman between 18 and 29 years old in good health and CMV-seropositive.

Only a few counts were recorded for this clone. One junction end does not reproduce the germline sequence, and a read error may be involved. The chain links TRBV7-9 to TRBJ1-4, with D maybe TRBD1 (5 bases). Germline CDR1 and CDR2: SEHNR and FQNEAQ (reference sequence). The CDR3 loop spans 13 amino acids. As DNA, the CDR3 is TGTGCCAGCAGCTTAGCGGACGGGACGGGGGGGATCTTT. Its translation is CASSLADGTGGIF.

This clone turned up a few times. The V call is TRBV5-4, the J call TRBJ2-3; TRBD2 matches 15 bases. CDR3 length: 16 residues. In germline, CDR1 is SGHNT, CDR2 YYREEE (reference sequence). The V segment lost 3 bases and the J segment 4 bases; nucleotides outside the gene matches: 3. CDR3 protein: CASSSWTSGGADTQYF. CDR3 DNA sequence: TGTGCCAGCAGCTCATGGACTAGCGGGGGGGCAGATACGCAGTATTTT.